This TCR beta chain is from a study of neurological immune-mediated disorders. Each sorted-subset library came from 750,000 to 1,000,000 CD4+ or CD8+ T cells. Template-switch 5'RACE cDNA synthesis added a 10-nucleotide unique molecular identifier. TCRdb itself ran the 5' RACE reads through MiXCR, one entry per CDR3 protein. Altogether roughly 30,000 distinct CDR3 sequences are present, 5.5% to 7% being singletons, with the ten largest covering 2% to 2.5%. This clonotype was seen at least ten times. The germline V and J ends were trimmed by 3 bases and 1 base, with 6 bases remaining between them. The CDR3 covers 12 residues. In germline, CDR1 is SQVTM, CDR2 ANQGSEA.

The source material was CD4+ T cells from blood. The receptor's source is a woman aged 45-65 years in good health. The rearrangement joins TRBV29-1 to TRBJ1-1; D remains unclear. As DNA, the CDR3 is TGCAGCGTTGAGGAGGGGAACACTGAAGCTTTCTTT. It encodes CSVEEGNTEAFF.